This T cell receptor (beta chain) was retrieved from a study of vaccination and CD4 T cells after COVID-19. Details on this clonotype: Its specificity is not known. The junction shows a germline mismatch at one end, possibly a read error.

Cultured CD4+ T cell DNA was sequenced using the Oncomine TCR Beta short-read assay. Cultured CD4+ T cells yielded the extracted genomic DNA. TCRdb called the PCR reads again in MiXCR, with one record for every CDR3 protein. The data contain over 9,000 distinct CDR3 sequences, roughly 35% of them singletons. The germline gives CDR1 SGHVS, CDR2 FNYEAQ. The CDR3 loop spans 16 amino acids. This sample's treatment: roughly 10-day PBMC culture with coronavirus spike peptide pools or control peptides (ViraFEST assay). Collection of the unexposed donor's CD4+ T cells took place before the COVID-19 pandemic (2011-2018).

The source is a human donor in good health. Sequencing used CD4+ T cells from blood, cultured in vitro. The rearrangement joins TRBV7-6 to TRBJ2-2, with D perhaps matching TRBD2 (6 bases). CDR3 sequence reads: CASSLGLATNTGELFF. CDR3 coding DNA: TGTGCTAGCAGCCTCGGGCTAGCGACGAACACCGGGGAGCTGTTTTTT.